One and the same sample provided the 4 T cell receptor beta chains below, sequenced in a study of blood T cell repertoires in COVID-19. Using immunoSEQ multiplex PCR, the repertoire was profiled, and TCRdb retains in-frame clones only, with some absent. Here the sample spans about 170,000 clones, 70% to 90% being singletons. The specimen sequenced was peripheral blood. Every receptor here comes from a woman of 80 years or more in a cohort sampled during active or convalescent COVID-19.

The genes are TRBV14 and TRBJ1-6; D not certain. The germline V gene encodes CDR1 SGHDN and CDR2 FVKESK. V was pared by 5 bases and J by 4 bases, with 9 bases between. This CDR3 region has 14 residues. The CDR3: CASSAEAYNSPLHF. The DNA for the CDR3 is TGTGCCAGCAGCGCCGAAGCATATAATTCACCCCTCCACTTT.

This CDR3 reads CASSYGFRGEAFF. The CDR3 coding sequence is TGTGCCAGCAGTTACGGTTTCAGGGGTGAAGCTTTCTTT. The V gene is TRBV6-5, the J gene TRBJ1-1, with D perhaps TRBD1 (6 bases). Germline V gene data show CDR1 as MNHEY and CDR2 as SVGAGI. CDR3 size: 13 residues. Trimming removed 2 bases from V and 7 bases from J, with 11 bases in between.

This clone was recorded a few times. The chain is built from TRBV18 and TRBJ1-1; D not resolved. Germline CDR1 reads KGHSH; CDR2 reads LQKENI. The V gene lost 4 bases and the J gene lost 1 base, with 28 bases spanning the gap. This CDR3 has 20 amino acids. CDR3 sequence reads: CASSLRGSGEVSSRNTEAFF. In nucleotides, the CDR3 is TGTGCCAGCTCACTCCGCGGATCCGGGGAGGTATCATCGAGGAACACTGAAGCTTTCTTT.

The chain employs TRBV5-5 and TRBJ2-3; TRBD2 aligns across 14 bases. CDR1 SGHKS and CDR2 YYEKEE come from the germline V gene (reference sequence). Losses at the gene ends were 2 bases for V and 5 bases for J; bases not matched to a gene: 13. There are 19 residues in the CDR3. CDR3 amino acids: CASSFPPGLAGESGDTQYF. For the CDR3, the DNA is TGTGCCAGCAGCTTTCCCCCGGGACTAGCGGGAGAATCAGGAGATACGCAGTATTTT.